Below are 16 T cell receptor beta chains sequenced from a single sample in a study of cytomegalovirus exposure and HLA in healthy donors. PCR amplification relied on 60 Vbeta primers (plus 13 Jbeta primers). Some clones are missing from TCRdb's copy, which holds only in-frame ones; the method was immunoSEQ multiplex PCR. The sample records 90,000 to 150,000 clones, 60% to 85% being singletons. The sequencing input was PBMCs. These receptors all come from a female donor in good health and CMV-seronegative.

CDR3 DNA sequence: TGTGCCAGTAGTATTTCCGGGACAGCTAACTATGGCTACACCTTC. This sequence encodes CASSISGTANYGYTF. The chain combines TRBV19 with TRBJ1-2; 7 bases map to TRBD1. The CDR3 runs 15 residues. CDR1 and CDR2 (germline): LNHDA, SQIVND (reference sequence). After removal of 3 bases from V and 0 bases from J, the junction contained 4 bases not matched to a gene. Looking up the rest from reference TRBV19 and TRBJ1-2 gives the full variable domain: DGGITQSPKYLFRKEGQNVTLSCEQNLNHDAMYWYRQDPGQGLRLIYYSQIVNDFQKGDIAEGYSVSREKKESFPLTVTSAQKNPTAFYLCASSISGTANYGYTFGSGTRLTVV.

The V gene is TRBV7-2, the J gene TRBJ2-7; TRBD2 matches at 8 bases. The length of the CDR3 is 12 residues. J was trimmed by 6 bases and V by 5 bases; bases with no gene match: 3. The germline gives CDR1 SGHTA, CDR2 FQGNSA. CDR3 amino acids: CASSRGGSEQYF. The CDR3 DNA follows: TGTGCCAGCAGCCGGGGGGGCTCCGAGCAGTACTTC.

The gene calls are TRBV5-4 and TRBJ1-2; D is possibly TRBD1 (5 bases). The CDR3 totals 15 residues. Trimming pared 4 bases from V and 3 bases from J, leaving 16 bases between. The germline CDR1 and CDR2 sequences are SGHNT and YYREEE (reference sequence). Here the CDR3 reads CASSRSGLIDYGYTF. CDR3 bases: TGTGCCAGCAGCCGATCAGGGCTCATTGACTATGGCTACACCTTC. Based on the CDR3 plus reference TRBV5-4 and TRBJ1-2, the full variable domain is ETGVTQSPTHLIKTRGQQVTLRCSSQSGHNTVSWYQQALGQGPQFIFQYYREEENGRGNFPPRFSGLQFPNYSSELNVNALELDDSALYLCASSRSGLIDYGYTFGSGTRLTVV.

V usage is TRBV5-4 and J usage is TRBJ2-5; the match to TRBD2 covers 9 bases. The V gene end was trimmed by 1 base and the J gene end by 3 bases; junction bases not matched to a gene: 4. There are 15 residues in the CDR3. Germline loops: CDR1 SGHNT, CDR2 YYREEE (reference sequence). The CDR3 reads CASSLFLAGEETQYF. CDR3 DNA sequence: TGTGCCAGCAGCTTGTTTTTAGCGGGGGAAGAGACCCAGTACTTC.

The CDR3 region is CASSSGQVYGYTF. The CDR3 nucleotides are TGTGCCAGCAGTTCGGGACAGGTCTATGGCTACACCTTC. The J gene is TRBJ1-2, the V gene TRBV6-6; TRBD1 agrees at 8 bases. Looked up from germline, CDR1 is MNHNY and CDR2 is SVGAGI (reference sequence). The CDR3 is 13 residues long. With V trimmed by 4 bases and J by 4 bases, 2 bases remained unmatched.

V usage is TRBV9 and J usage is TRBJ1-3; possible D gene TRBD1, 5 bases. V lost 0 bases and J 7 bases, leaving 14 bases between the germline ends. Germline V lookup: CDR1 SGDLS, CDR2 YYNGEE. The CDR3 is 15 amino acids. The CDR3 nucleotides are TGTGCCAGCAGCGTAGACTCAGGGATACTGAACACCATATATTTT. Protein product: CASSVDSGILNTIYF.

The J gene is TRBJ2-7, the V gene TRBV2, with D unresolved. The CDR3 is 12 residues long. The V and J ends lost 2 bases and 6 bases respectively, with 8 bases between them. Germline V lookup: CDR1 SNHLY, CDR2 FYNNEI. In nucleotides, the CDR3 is TGTGCCAGCAGTGAACTGTCTTTCGAGCAGTACTTC. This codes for CASSELSFEQYF.

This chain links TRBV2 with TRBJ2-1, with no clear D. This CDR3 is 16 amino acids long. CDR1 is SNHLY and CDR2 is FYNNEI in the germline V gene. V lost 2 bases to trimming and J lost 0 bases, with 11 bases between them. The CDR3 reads CASSERQASSYNEQFF. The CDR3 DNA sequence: TGTGCCAGCAGTGAAAGGCAGGCGAGCTCCTACAATGAGCAGTTCTTC. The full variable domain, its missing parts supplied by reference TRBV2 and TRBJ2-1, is EPEVTQTPSHQVTQMGQEVILRCVPISNHLYFYWYRQILGQKVEFLVSFYNNEISEKSEIFDDQFSVERPDGSNFTLKIRSTKLEDSAMYFCASSERQASSYNEQFFGPGTRLTVL.

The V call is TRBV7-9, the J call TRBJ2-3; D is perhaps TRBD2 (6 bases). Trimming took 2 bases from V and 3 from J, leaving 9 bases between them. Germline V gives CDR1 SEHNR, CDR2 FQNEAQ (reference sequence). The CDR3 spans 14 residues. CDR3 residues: CASSLSAGTDTQYF. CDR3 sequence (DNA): TGTGCCAGCAGCTTAAGCGCGGGAACAGATACGCAGTATTTT.

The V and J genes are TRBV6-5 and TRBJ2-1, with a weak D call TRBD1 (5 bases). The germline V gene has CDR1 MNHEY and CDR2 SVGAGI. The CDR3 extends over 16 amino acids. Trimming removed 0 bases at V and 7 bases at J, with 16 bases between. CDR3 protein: CASSYSRGAMGNEQFF. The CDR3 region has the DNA TGTGCCAGCAGTTACTCACGTGGGGCAATGGGAAATGAGCAGTTCTTC.

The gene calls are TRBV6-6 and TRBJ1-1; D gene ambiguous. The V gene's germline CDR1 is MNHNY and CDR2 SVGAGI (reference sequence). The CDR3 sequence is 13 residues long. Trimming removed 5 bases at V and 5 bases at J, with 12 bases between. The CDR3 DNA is TGTGCCAGCAGTCCCACCTGGAGGACTGAAGCTTTCTTT. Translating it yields CASSPTWRTEAFF.

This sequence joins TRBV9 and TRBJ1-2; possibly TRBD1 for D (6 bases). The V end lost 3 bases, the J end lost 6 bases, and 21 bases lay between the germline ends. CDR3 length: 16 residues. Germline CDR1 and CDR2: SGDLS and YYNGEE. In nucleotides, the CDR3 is TGTGCCAGCAGCGAGATGGTAGGCAGGGGTCGAGATGGCTACACCTTC. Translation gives CASSEMVGRGRDGYTF.

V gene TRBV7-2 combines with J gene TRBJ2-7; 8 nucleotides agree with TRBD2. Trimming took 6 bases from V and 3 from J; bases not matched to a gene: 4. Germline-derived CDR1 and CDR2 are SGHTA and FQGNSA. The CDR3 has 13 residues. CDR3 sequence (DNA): TGTGCCAGCAGGGCTAGCGGGTTCTACGAGCAGTACTTC. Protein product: CASRASGFYEQYF.

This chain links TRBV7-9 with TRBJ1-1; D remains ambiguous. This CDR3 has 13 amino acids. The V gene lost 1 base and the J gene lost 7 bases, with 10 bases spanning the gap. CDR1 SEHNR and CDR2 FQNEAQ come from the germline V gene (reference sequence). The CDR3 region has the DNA TGTGCCAGCAGCTTAGATTTGAGTGGTGAAGCTTTCTTT. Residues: CASSLDLSGEAFF.

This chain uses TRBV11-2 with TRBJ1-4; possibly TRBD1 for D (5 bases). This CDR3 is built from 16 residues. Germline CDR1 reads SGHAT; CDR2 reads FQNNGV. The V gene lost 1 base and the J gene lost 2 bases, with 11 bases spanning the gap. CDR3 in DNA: TGTGCCAGCAGCTTAGGGGGCCTCGGGACTAATGAAAAACTGTTTTTT. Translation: CASSLGGLGTNEKLFF.

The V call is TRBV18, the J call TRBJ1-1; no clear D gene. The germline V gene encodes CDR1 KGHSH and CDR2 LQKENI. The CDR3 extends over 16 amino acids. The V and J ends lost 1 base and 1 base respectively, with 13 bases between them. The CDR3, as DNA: TGTGCCAGCTCACCACGGGAGAGGTTAAGGAACACTGAAGCTTTCTTT. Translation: CASSPRERLRNTEAFF. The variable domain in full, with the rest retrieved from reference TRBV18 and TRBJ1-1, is NAGVMQNPRHLVRRRGQEARLRCSPMKGHSHVYWYRQLPEEGLKFMVYLQKENIIDESGMPKERFSAEFPKEGPSILRIQQVVRGDSAAYFCASSPRERLRNTEAFFGQGTRLTVV.